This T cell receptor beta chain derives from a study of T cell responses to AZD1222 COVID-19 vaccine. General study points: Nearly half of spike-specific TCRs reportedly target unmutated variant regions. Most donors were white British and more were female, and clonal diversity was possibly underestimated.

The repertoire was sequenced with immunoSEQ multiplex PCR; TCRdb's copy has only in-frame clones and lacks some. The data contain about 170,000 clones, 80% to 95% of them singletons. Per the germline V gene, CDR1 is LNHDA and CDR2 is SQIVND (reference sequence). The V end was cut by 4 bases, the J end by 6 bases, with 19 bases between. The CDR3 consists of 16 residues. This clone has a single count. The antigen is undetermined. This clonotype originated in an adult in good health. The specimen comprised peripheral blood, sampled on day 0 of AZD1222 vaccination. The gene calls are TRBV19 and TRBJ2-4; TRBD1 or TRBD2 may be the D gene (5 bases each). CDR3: CASSTRDPAGGNIQYF. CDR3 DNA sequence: TGTGCCAGTAGTACCCGGGACCCCGCGGGCGGAAACATTCAGTACTTC.